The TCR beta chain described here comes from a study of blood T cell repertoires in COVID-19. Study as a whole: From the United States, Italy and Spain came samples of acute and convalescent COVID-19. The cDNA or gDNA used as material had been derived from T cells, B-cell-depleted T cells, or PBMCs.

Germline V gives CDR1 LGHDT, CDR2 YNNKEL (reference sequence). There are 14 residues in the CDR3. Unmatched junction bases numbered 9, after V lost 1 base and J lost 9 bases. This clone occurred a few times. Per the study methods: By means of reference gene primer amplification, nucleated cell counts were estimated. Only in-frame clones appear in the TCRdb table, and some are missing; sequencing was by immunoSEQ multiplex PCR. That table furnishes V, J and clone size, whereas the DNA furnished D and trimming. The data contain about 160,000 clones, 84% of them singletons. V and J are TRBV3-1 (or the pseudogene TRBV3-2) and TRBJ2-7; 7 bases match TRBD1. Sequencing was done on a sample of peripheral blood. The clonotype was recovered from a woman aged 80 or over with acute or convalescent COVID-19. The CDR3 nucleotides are TGTGCCAGCAGCCAAGGCGACAGGGCGGCCGGGCAGTACTTC. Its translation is CASSQGDRAAGQYF.